This TCR beta chain was captured by sequencing in a study of T cell responses to AZD1222 COVID-19 vaccine. This clone appeared a single time. Its antigen remains unidentified. Sequencing used immunoSEQ multiplex PCR; TCRdb keeps in-frame clones, though not all of them. This table has around 150,000 clones, more than 70% appearing once. Study conclusions and caveats: Repertoire sampling occurred only after the peak T cell response. White British donors predominated, females outnumbered males, and clonal diversity was possibly underestimated. Unmutated regions of variants are reportedly targeted by nearly half of spike-specific TCRs.

This CDR3 is built from 15 residues. In germline, CDR1 is MDHEN, CDR2 SYDVKM. Trimming cost V 8 bases and J 7 bases; bases outside gene matches: 10. The chain employs TRBV28 and TRBJ2-1, with TRBD2 matching over 11 bases. The clonotype comes from an adult in good health. The material sequenced was peripheral blood, taken on day 0 of MenACWY control vaccination. As DNA, the CDR3 is TGTGCCAGCCTTGAAACTAGCGGGAGTAAGAATGAGCAGTTCTTC. Translated: CASLETSGSKNEQFF. Drawing the rest from reference TRBV28 and TRBJ2-1, the complete variable domain is DVKVTQSSRYLVKRTGEKVFLECVQDMDHENMFWYRQDPGLGLRLIYFSYDVKMKEKGDIPEGYSVSREKKERFSLILESASTNQTSMYLCASLETSGSKNEQFFGPGTRLTVL.